This T cell receptor beta chain derives from a study of T cells in Graves' hyperthyroidism and ophthalmopathy. Under 3 months was the duration of disease in ophthalmopathy patients, who also had a Clinical Activity Score of at least 3 and a NOSPECS grade of at least 4. With V trimmed by 1 base and J by 5 bases, 6 bases remained unmatched. The CDR3 has 16 residues. The germline V gene encodes CDR1 SEHNR and CDR2 FQNEAQ (reference sequence). This clonotype occurred many times. RNA transcripts provided the source from which TCR beta CDR3 regions were amplified. The primer set for the first-round RT-PCR of the TCR CDR3 was HTBI. Each CDR3 protein is one row after TCRdb ran MiXCR on the multiplex PCR reads. The sample has about 600,000 distinct CDR3 sequences; roughly 15% are singletons.

The source material was blood. The V call is TRBV7-9, the J call TRBJ2-7; TRBD1 matches at 12 bases. This clonotype originated in a woman aged 40 to 50 with Graves' ophthalmopathy. The CDR3 region is CASSLDPGQGADEQYF. The CDR3 DNA sequence: TGTGCCAGCAGCTTAGACCCGGGACAGGGGGCGGACGAGCAGTACTTC.